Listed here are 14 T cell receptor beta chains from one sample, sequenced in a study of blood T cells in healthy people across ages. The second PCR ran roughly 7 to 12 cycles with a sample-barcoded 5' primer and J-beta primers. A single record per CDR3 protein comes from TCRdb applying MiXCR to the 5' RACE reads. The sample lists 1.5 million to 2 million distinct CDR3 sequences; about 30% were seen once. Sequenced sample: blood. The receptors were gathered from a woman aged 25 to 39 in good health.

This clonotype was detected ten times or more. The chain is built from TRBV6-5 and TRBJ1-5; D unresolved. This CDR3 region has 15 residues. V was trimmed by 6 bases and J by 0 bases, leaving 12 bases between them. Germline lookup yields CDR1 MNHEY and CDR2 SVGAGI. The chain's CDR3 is CASRSTHDSNQPQHF. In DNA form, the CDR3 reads TGTGCCAGCAGGTCGACGCATGATAGCAATCAGCCCCAGCATTTT.

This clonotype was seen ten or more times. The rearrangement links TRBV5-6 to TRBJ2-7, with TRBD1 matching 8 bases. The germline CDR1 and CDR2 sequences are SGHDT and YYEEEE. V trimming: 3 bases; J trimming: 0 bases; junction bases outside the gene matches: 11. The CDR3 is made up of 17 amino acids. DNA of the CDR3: TGTGCCAGCAGCTCGCTAGGAGTAGGACAGGGCTCCTACGAGCAGTACTTC. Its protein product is CASSSLGVGQGSYEQYF.

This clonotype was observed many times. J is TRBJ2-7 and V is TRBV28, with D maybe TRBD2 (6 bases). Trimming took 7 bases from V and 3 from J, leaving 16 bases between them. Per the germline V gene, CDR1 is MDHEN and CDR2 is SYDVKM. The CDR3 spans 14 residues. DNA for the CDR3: TGTGCCAGCATTCGAAAGCCGGGGGACTACGAGCAGTACTTC. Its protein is CASIRKPGDYEQYF.

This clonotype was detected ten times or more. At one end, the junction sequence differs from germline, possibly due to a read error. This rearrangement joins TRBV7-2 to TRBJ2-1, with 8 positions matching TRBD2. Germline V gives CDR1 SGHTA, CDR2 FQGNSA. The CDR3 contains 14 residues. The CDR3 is CASSFREGRREQFF. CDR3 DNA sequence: TGCGCCAGCAGCTTTCGGGAGGGCCGGCGGGAGCAGTTCTTC.

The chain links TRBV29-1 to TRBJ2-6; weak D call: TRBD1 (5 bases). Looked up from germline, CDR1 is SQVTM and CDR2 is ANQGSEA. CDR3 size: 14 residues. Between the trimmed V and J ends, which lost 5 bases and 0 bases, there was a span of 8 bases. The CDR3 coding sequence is TGCAGCGTTCCAGGGTCCTCTGGGGCCAACGTCCTGACTTTC. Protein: CSVPGSSGANVLTF.

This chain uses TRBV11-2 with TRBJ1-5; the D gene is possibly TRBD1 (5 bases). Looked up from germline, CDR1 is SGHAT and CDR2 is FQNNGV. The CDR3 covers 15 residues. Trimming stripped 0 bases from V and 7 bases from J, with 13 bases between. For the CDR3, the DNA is TGTGCCAGCAGCTTAGATGGTGGGGCCCGGCAGCCCCAGCATTTT. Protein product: CASSLDGGARQPQHF.

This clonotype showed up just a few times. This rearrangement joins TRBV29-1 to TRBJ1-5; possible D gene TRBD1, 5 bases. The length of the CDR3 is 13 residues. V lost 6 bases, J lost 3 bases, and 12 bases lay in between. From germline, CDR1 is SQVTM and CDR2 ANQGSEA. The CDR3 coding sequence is TGCAGCGTCCGTCGGGGCGACAATCAGCCCCAGCATTTT. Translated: CSVRRGDNQPQHF.

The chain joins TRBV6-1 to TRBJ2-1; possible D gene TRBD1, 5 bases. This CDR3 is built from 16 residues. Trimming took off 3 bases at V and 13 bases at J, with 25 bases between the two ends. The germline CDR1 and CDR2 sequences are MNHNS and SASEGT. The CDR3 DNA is TGTGCCAGCAGTGAGGCACTCTGGAAAGGGGCAGAGACCCAGTTCTTC. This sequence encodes CASSEALWKGAETQFF.

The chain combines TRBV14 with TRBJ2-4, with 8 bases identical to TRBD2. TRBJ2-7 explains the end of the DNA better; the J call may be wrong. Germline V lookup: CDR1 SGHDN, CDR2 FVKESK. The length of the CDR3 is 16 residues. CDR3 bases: TGTGCCAGCAGCCCCCTTTCCGGCGGGGGGCCGATCGAGCAGTACTTC. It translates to CASSPLSGGGPIEQYF.

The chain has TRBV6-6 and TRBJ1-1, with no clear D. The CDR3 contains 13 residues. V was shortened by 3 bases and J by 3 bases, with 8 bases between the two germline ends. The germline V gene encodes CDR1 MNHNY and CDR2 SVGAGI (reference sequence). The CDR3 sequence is CASSYQDDTEAFF. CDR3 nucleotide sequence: TGTGCCAGCAGTTATCAAGACGACACTGAAGCTTTCTTT.

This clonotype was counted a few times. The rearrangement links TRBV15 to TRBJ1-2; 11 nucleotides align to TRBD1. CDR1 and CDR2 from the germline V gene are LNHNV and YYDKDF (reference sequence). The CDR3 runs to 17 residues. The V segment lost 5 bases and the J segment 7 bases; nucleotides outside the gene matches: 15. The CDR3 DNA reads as TGTGCCACCAGCGGGTCCCGGGACAGGGGGTCGGACTCTGGCTACACCTTC. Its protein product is CATSGSRDRGSDSGYTF.

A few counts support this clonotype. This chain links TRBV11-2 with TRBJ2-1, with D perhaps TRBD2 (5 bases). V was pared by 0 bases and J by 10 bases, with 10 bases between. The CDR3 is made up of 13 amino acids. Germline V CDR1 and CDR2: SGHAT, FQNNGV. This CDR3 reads CASSLDLQREQFF. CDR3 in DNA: TGTGCCAGCAGCTTAGATCTTCAGCGGGAGCAGTTCTTC.

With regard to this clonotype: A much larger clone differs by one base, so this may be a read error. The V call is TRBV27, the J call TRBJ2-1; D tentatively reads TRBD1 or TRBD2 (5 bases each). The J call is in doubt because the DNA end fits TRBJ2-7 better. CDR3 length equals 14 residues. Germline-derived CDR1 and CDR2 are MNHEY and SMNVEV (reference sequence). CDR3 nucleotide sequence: TGTGCCAGCACCGGGACGACCCCCTACAATGAGCAGTACTTC. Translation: CASTGTTPYNEQYF.

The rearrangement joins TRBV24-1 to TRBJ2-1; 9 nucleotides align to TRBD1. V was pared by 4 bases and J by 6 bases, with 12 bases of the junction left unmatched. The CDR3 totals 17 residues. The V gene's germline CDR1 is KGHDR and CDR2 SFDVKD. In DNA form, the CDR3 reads TGTGCCACCAGTGAGCCCTCCGGGACAGGGACCCTCAATGAGCAGTTCTTC. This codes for CATSEPSGTGTLNEQFF.